The entry below gives a single T cell receptor beta chain sequence along with its context. Its antigen is not identified. Trimming cost V 1 base and J 5 bases; bases outside gene matches: 4. The CDR3 is 14 amino acids. Per the germline V gene, CDR1 is SNHLY and CDR2 is FYNNEI. The data derive from a study of T cell responses to AZD1222 COVID-19 vaccine. Notes on the study in general: The study sampled repertoires only after the peak T cell response.

The protocol was immunoSEQ multiplex PCR, while the TCRdb copy is restricted to in-frame clones and leaves out a portion. The sample includes about 120,000 clones, more than 65% of them seen just once. The chain has TRBV2 and TRBJ1-1; TRBD1 matches at 7 bases. Material: peripheral blood, obtained on day 0 of AZD1222 vaccination. The sequence was collected from an adult in good health. CDR3 residues: CASSEEGADTEAFF. In DNA form, the CDR3 reads TGTGCCAGCAGTGAAGAGGGGGCAGATACTGAAGCTTTCTTT.